This is a list of T cell receptor beta chains from one sample in a study of control samples from healthy donors and cancer patients. Some clones are missing from TCRdb's copy, which holds only in-frame ones; the method was immunoSEQ multiplex PCR. The sample contains about 200,000 clones, over 80% of which appear only once. The sample was blood. These receptors all stem from a man aged 25 to 45 in good health. Each CDR3 is given with its conserved first and last residue.

cdr3_aa: CASRGESNEKLFF
j_call: TRBJ1-4
v_call: TRBV12-3/TRBV12-4
cdr3_length: 13

cdr3_aa: CASSLEGRAPYNEQFF
j_call: TRBJ2-1
v_call: TRBV5-1
cdr3_length: 16

cdr3_aa: CASSLDGSPKWYF
j_call: TRBJ2-7
v_call: TRBV5-4
cdr3_length: 13

cdr3_aa: CASADGSYEQYF
j_call: TRBJ2-7
v_call: TRBV14
cdr3_length: 12

cdr3_aa: CSSRDVGQGYTF
j_call: TRBJ1-2
v_call: TRBV29-1
cdr3_length: 12

cdr3_aa: CASSYLDRLRNEAFF
j_call: TRBJ1-1
v_call: TRBV6-5
cdr3_length: 15

cdr3_aa: CASSLAPGASNSPLHF
j_call: TRBJ1-6
v_call: TRBV5-6
cdr3_length: 16

cdr3_aa: CASSVEPGLDGYTF
j_call: TRBJ1-2
v_call: TRBV9
cdr3_length: 14

cdr3_aa: CASSMGQGAYEQYF
j_call: TRBJ2-7
v_call: TRBV19
cdr3_length: 14

cdr3_aa: CASSQGTEAFF
j_call: TRBJ1-1
v_call: TRBV14
cdr3_length: 11

cdr3_aa: CATRPQRGASISDTQYF
j_call: TRBJ2-3
v_call: TRBV19
cdr3_length: 17

cdr3_aa: CASSQVWAGTYEQYF
j_call: TRBJ2-7
v_call: TRBV4-2
cdr3_length: 15

cdr3_aa: CASSPGGRENEQFF
j_call: TRBJ2-1
v_call: TRBV9
cdr3_length: 14

cdr3_aa: CASSETGEGSSEQFF
j_call: TRBJ2-1
v_call: TRBV6-1
cdr3_length: 15

cdr3_aa: CASRVTGPNYGYTF
j_call: TRBJ1-2
v_call: TRBV5-1
cdr3_length: 14

cdr3_aa: CAISRKREGIEAFF
j_call: TRBJ1-1
v_call: TRBV10-3
cdr3_length: 14

cdr3_aa: CASSEAETASPLHF
j_call: TRBJ1-6
v_call: TRBV18
cdr3_length: 14

cdr3_aa: CASSPVHYNSPLHF
j_call: TRBJ1-6
v_call: TRBV3-1/TRBV3-2
cdr3_length: 14

cdr3_aa: CASSPETGAYNEQFF
j_call: TRBJ2-1
v_call: TRBV18
cdr3_length: 15

cdr3_aa: CASTPLGNTGELFF
j_call: TRBJ2-2
v_call: TRBV4-1
cdr3_length: 14

cdr3_aa: CASSLRSHGYTF
j_call: TRBJ1-2
v_call: TRBV12-3/TRBV12-4
cdr3_length: 12

cdr3_aa: CASSPVRDRSLASGNTIYF
j_call: TRBJ1-3
v_call: TRBV4-1
cdr3_length: 19

cdr3_aa: CASSFTAGGFSNYGYTF
j_call: TRBJ1-2
v_call: TRBV5-1
cdr3_length: 17

cdr3_aa: CASSLGTGGYGYTF
j_call: TRBJ1-2
v_call: TRBV6-2/TRBV6-3
cdr3_length: 14

cdr3_aa: CASSPGELFF
j_call: TRBJ2-2
v_call: TRBV3-1/TRBV3-2
cdr3_length: 10

cdr3_aa: CASRAAQSTGELFF
j_call: TRBJ2-2
v_call: TRBV19
cdr3_length: 14

cdr3_aa: CASSPGQGASEAFF
j_call: TRBJ1-1
v_call: TRBV18
cdr3_length: 14

cdr3_aa: CASSPQDREGYTF
j_call: TRBJ1-2
v_call: TRBV3-1/TRBV3-2
cdr3_length: 13

cdr3_aa: CASSDQGTGNSPLHF
j_call: TRBJ1-6
v_call: TRBV6-1
cdr3_length: 15

cdr3_aa: CASSISGQSYEQYF
j_call: TRBJ2-7
v_call: TRBV19
cdr3_length: 14

cdr3_aa: CASKNQENSPLHF
j_call: TRBJ1-6
v_call: TRBV6-5
cdr3_length: 13

cdr3_aa: CASSQGTSGGGTGELFF
j_call: TRBJ2-2
v_call: TRBV4-1
cdr3_length: 17

cdr3_aa: CASSYSRADPEAFF
j_call: TRBJ1-1
v_call: TRBV6-2/TRBV6-3
cdr3_length: 14

cdr3_aa: CASSPWSGNSYEQYF
j_call: TRBJ2-7
v_call: TRBV6-5
cdr3_length: 15

cdr3_aa: CASSPDSYNEQFF
j_call: TRBJ2-1
v_call: TRBV7-2
cdr3_length: 13

cdr3_aa: CSVEGGGEHYYGYTF
j_call: TRBJ1-2
v_call: TRBV29-1
cdr3_length: 15

cdr3_aa: CASRVTPEAFF
j_call: TRBJ1-1
v_call: TRBV2
cdr3_length: 11

cdr3_aa: CASSLQGASPADTQYF
j_call: TRBJ2-3
v_call: TRBV18
cdr3_length: 16

cdr3_aa: CASSPLRGGRAEQFF
j_call: TRBJ2-1
v_call: TRBV18
cdr3_length: 15

cdr3_aa: CASSDRGRRAYNSPLHF
j_call: TRBJ1-6
v_call: TRBV10-2
cdr3_length: 17

cdr3_aa: CASSEQGYYGSPLHF
j_call: TRBJ1-6
v_call: TRBV5-4
cdr3_length: 15

cdr3_aa: CASREQGSSGNTIYF
j_call: TRBJ1-3
v_call: TRBV21-1
cdr3_length: 15

cdr3_aa: CASSLGDLREQFF
j_call: TRBJ2-1
v_call: TRBV7-9
cdr3_length: 13

cdr3_aa: CASTTTKGSGANVLTF
j_call: TRBJ2-6
v_call: TRBV2
cdr3_length: 16

cdr3_aa: CASRRTMNTEAFF
j_call: TRBJ1-1
v_call: TRBV6-6
cdr3_length: 13

cdr3_aa: CASRRLQGGGNEQFF
j_call: TRBJ2-1
v_call: TRBV6-5
cdr3_length: 15

cdr3_aa: CASSPVGTSGRDTDTQYF
j_call: TRBJ2-3
v_call: TRBV5-1
cdr3_length: 18

cdr3_aa: CASAKSGANVLTF
j_call: TRBJ2-6
v_call: TRBV12-3/TRBV12-4
cdr3_length: 13

cdr3_aa: CASSYSYWEQYF
j_call: TRBJ2-7
v_call: TRBV6-2/TRBV6-3
cdr3_length: 12

cdr3_aa: CASSPLSRGGTDTQYF
j_call: TRBJ2-3
v_call: TRBV18
cdr3_length: 16

cdr3_aa: CASSWDRALEQYF
j_call: TRBJ2-7
v_call: TRBV5-1
cdr3_length: 13

cdr3_aa: CATSDPRDGLTDTQYF
j_call: TRBJ2-3
v_call: TRBV24-1
cdr3_length: 16

cdr3_aa: CAWSGGNVRTLHF
j_call: TRBJ1-6
v_call: TRBV30
cdr3_length: 13

cdr3_aa: CASSGGAIAEAFF
j_call: TRBJ1-1
v_call: TRBV28
cdr3_length: 13

cdr3_aa: CAISDTGRDNEQYF
j_call: TRBJ2-7
v_call: TRBV10-3
cdr3_length: 14